This T cell receptor (beta chain) emerged from a study of blood T cell repertoires in COVID-19. Overall study: Some COVID-19 samples were acute and others convalescent; all came from the United States, Italy and Spain. PBMCs, B-cell-depleted T cells, or T cells provided the cDNA or gDNA that made up the material.

This CDR3 is built from 15 residues. Trimming removed 3 bases from V and 3 bases from J, with 13 bases in between. The germline CDR1 and CDR2 sequences are SGHDT and YYEEEE. Original methodology: Counts of nucleated cells, estimated from reference gene primer amplification, were obtained. Profiling relied on immunoSEQ multiplex PCR, and the TCRdb table lists in-frame clones only, not all of them. V, J and clone size are those of that table, while D and trimming were read from the DNA. This repertoire shows some 300,000 clones, approximately 89% found once; its top ten account for roughly 6.9%. The specimen was peripheral blood. The sequence came from a woman aged 25 to 39 who had recovered from COVID-19. The chain carries TRBV5-6 and TRBJ1-5, with D possibly matching TRBD1 (6 bases). CDR3 bases: TGTGCCAGCAGCTCCGACAGGAGTCCCAATCAGCCCCAGCATTTT. Translating it yields CASSSDRSPNQPQHF.